The clone carrying this T cell receptor (beta chain) was recorded a few times. These data are taken from a study of control samples from healthy donors and cancer patients. Some clones are missing from TCRdb's copy, which holds only in-frame ones; the method was immunoSEQ multiplex PCR. In the table there are 65,000 to 85,000 clones, 89% of which are singletons. The CDR3 has 16 amino acids. Germline CDR1 and CDR2: MNHNS and SASEGT. Trimming at V came to 4 bases and at J to 9 bases, leaving 12 bases not matched to a gene. V usage is TRBV6-1 and J usage is TRBJ1-6, with 7 bases lining up with TRBD1. This clonotype originated in a woman in her forties or fifties with colorectal cancer. Sample: PBMCs. CDR3 bases: TGTGCCAGCAGTGCTATAATGGGACAGAATTCTTCACCCCTCCACTTT. Translated: CASSAIMGQNSSPLHF.